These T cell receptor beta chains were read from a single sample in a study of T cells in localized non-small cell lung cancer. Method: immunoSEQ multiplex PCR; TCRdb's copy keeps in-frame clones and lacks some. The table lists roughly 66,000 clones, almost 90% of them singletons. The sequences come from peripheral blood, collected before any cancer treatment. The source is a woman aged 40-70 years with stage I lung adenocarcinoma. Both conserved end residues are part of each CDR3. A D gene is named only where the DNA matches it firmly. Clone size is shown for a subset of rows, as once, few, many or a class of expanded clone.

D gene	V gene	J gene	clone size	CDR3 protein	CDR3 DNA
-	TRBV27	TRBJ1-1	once	CASSYRVGGTEAFF	TGTGCCAGCAGTTACCGGGTGGGAGGGACTGAAGCTTTCTTT
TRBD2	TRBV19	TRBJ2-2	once	CASLTSGRANRELFF	TGTGCCAGTCTGACTAGCGGGAGGGCCAACCGGGAGCTGTTTTTT
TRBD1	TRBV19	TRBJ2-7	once	CASSRFRDSYEQYF	TGTGCCAGTAGTCGATTTAGGGACAGCTACGAGCAGTACTTC
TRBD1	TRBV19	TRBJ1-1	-	CASSPPGADRLSAFF	TGTGCCAGTAGTCCCCCGGGGGCGGACAGGTTATCAGCTTTCTTT
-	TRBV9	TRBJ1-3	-	CASSSQPYSGNTIYF	TGTGCCAGCAGCTCACAACCCTACTCTGGAAACACCATATATTTT
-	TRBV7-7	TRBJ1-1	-	CASSLGPRPHTEAFF	TGTGCCAGCAGCTTAGGGCCCAGGCCTCACACTGAAGCTTTCTTT
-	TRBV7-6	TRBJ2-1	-	CASSLAAGRHYNEQFF	TGTGCCAGCAGCTTAGCGGCGGGGAGGCACTACAATGAGCAGTTCTTC
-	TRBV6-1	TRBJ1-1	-	CASSEIDSNTEAFF	TGTGCCAGCAGTGAGATTGACTCGAACACTGAAGCTTTCTTT
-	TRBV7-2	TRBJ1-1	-	CASSLGGAMNTEAFF	TGTGCCAGCAGCTTAGGGGGTGCCATGAACACTGAAGCTTTCTTT
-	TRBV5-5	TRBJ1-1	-	CASSLFAGLNTEAFF	TGTGCCAGCAGCTTGTTCGCGGGACTCAACACTGAAGCTTTCTTT
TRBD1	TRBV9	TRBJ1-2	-	CASSDRDRGSYGYTF	TGTGCCAGCAGCGACCGGGACAGGGGGTCCTATGGCTACACCTTC
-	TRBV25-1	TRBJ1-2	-	CASSEFGGFYGYTF	TGTGCCAGCAGTGAATTTGGCGGGTTCTATGGCTACACCTTC
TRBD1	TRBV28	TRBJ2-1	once	CASSLKGASSYNEQFF	TGTGCCAGCAGTTTAAAGGGGGCGAGCTCCTACAATGAGCAGTTCTTC
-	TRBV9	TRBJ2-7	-	CASSPESGGEQYF	TGTGCCAGCAGCCCCGAATCGGGTGGCGAGCAGTACTTC
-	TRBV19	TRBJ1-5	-	CASSIGGGSNQPQHF	TGTGCCAGTAGTATTGGTGGCGGGAGCAATCAGCCCCAGCATTTT
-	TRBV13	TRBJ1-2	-	CASSPSHGAKLNYGYTF	TGTGCCAGCAGCCCAAGTCACGGGGCCAAATTAAACTATGGCTACACCTTC
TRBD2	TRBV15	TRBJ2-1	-	CATSSTAGGPPYNEQFF	TGTGCCACCAGCAGTACAGCGGGAGGGCCCCCCTACAATGAGCAGTTCTTC